This T cell receptor beta chain was obtained from a study of cytomegalovirus exposure and HLA in healthy donors. Study-level information: Most donors, about 82% of around 400 genotyped, fell in the Caucasian-associated ancestry cluster. General study results and limits: In vitro data verified three CMV-associated chains as specific for CMV antigens. It was reported that the classifier diagnosed cytomegalovirus status with high specificity and sensitivity in both the original and validation cohorts.

Comment on this clone: The antigen is undetermined.

With 60 Vbeta and 13 Jbeta primers, the PCR was carried out. The data were produced by immunoSEQ multiplex PCR, yet TCRdb's version contains in-frame clones alone and is incomplete. The table records about 98,000 clones, 80% to 90% of them present only once. CDR3 length: 13 residues. V was trimmed by 0 bases and J by 6 bases, leaving 10 bases between them. CDR1 and CDR2 from the germline V gene are SGHDT and YYEEEE. The source material was PBMCs. The V gene is TRBV5-6, the J gene TRBJ2-7; unclear D gene. This clonotype was sampled from a man between 40 and 49 years old in good health and CMV-seronegative. CDR3 coding DNA: TGTGCCAGCAGCTTGGTGTCCGGCGGCGAGCAGTACTTC. It yields the protein CASSLVSGGEQYF. Drawing the rest from reference TRBV5-6 and TRBJ2-7, the complete variable domain is DAGVTQSPTHLIKTRGQQVTLRCSPKSGHDTVSWYQQALGQGPQFIFQYYEEEERQRGNFPDRFSGHQFPNYSSELNVNALLLGDSALYLCASSLVSGGEQYFGPGTRLTVT.